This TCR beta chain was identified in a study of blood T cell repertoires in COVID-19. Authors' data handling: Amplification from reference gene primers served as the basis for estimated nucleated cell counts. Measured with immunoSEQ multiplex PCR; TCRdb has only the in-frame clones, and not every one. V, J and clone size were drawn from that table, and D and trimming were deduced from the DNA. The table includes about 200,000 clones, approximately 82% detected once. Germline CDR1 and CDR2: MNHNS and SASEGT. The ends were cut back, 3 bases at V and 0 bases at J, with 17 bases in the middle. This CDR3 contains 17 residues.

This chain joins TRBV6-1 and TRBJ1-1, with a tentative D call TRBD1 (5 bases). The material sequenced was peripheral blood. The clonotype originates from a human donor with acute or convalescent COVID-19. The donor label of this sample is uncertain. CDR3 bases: TGTGCCAGCAGTGATGTGGGGAGGAGGGGAATGAACACTGAAGCTTTCTTT. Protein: CASSDVGRRGMNTEAFF.